The 20 T cell receptor beta chains reported below all come from one sample, sequenced in a study of CD8 T cells in ankylosing spondylitis. One entry per CDR3 protein results from TCRdb running MiXCR on the 5' RACE reads. The table records some 87,000 distinct CDR3 sequences, around 10% of them present only once. The sequencing sample was made of blood, either unsorted or a sorted T cell fraction (not recorded which). These receptors came from a male donor with ankylosing spondylitis or in good health (not recorded which).

This clonotype was seen repeatedly, ten times or more. This chain connects TRBV27 to TRBJ2-7, with 7 bases identical to TRBD1. CDR1 and CDR2 (germline): MNHEY, SMNVEV (reference sequence). The CDR3 loop spans 13 amino acids. The V and J ends lost 5 bases and 3 bases, in that order; junction bases with no gene match: 4. The CDR3 protein is CASSPNRGYEQYF. Here the CDR3 DNA reads TGTGCCAGCAGTCCAAACAGGGGCTACGAGCAGTACTTC.

At least ten counts were recorded for this clonotype. This chain links TRBV4-2 with TRBJ1-1; possibly TRBD1 for D (6 bases). The CDR3 extends over 15 amino acids. From germline, CDR1 is LGHNA and CDR2 YNFKEQ. With 1 base removed from V and 3 bases from J, the gap between germline ends came to 12 bases. In DNA form, the CDR3 reads TGTGCCAGCAGCCAAGTCCGGGACACCTACACTGAAGCTTTCTTT. Its translation is CASSQVRDTYTEAFF.

About this clonotype: This may stem from a read error, because a much larger clone lies one nucleotide away. The chain joins TRBV29-1 to TRBJ2-3, with 7 bases lining up with TRBD2. Trimming took 7 bases from V and 2 from J; bases not matched to a gene: 12. The CDR3 totals 15 residues. Looked up from germline, CDR1 is SQVTM and CDR2 is ANQGSEA. The DNA of the CDR3 is TGCAGCGGGGGGGGAGGCAGTCTCGACACAGATACGCAGTATTTT. Its translation is CSGGGGSLDTDTQYF.

This clonotype was counted many times. This rearrangement joins TRBV7-2 to TRBJ2-7; D unclear. In germline, CDR1 is SGHTA, CDR2 FQGNSA. The CDR3 contains 14 residues. Trimming left V 1 base short and J 2 bases short, with 9 bases between. For the CDR3, the DNA is TGTGCCAGCAGCTTAGAAGTCTCAACCTACGAGCAGTACTTC. Residues: CASSLEVSTYEQYF.

This clonotype was observed a handful of times. J is TRBJ2-3 and V is TRBV20-1, with 9 bases that match TRBD1. Germline trimming cut 3 bases from V and 4 bases from J; bases unmatched to any gene: 8. There are 15 residues in the CDR3. Germline V CDR1 and CDR2: DFQATT, SNEGSKA (reference sequence). The CDR3 DNA reads as TGCAGTGCTAGTTCGGACAGGGGAGTACCAGATACGCAGTATTTT. It specifies CSASSDRGVPDTQYF.

This clonotype was picked up many times. The rearrangement joins TRBV24-1 to TRBJ1-5; D ambiguous. Germline CDR1 reads KGHDR; CDR2 reads SFDVKD. The V end lost 4 bases, the J end lost 4 bases, and 10 bases lay between the germline ends. The CDR3 consists of 14 residues. The CDR3 spells CATSDPGKNQPQHF. CDR3 nucleotides: TGTGCCACCAGTGACCCGGGGAAAAATCAGCCCCAGCATTTT.

Many counts were recorded for this clonotype. The chain is built from TRBV7-6 and TRBJ2-7; TRBD1 matches 7 bases. This CDR3 spans 16 amino acids. The J segment lost 3 bases and the V segment lost 3 bases, leaving 11 bases of the junction unmatched. Germline loops: CDR1 SGHVS, CDR2 FNYEAQ. Written as DNA, the CDR3 is TGTGCCAGCAGCTTTGTTCACAGGGGATATCTCTACGAGCAGTACTTC. As protein: CASSFVHRGYLYEQYF.

This clonotype was found many times. This rearrangement joins TRBV7-3 to TRBJ2-3; TRBD1 agrees at 7 bases. The trim removed 2 bases at V and 0 bases at J, leaving 5 bases unmatched. Per the germline V gene, CDR1 is SGHTA and CDR2 is FQGTGA. The CDR3 length is 16 residues. The CDR3 here is CASSLAGTASTDTQYF. The CDR3 coding sequence is TGTGCCAGCAGCTTAGCAGGGACAGCTAGCACAGATACGCAGTATTTT.

This clonotype was counted a few times. The chain is built from TRBV5-1 and TRBJ1-6; D possibly corresponds to TRBD1 (5 bases). The CDR3 totals 15 residues. V was shortened by 4 bases and J by 2 bases, with 10 bases between the two germline ends. The germline V gene has CDR1 SGHRS and CDR2 YFSETQ. CDR3 sequence (DNA): TGCGCCAGCAGCGTGGGGACGGCCTATAATTCACCCCTCCACTTT. Its translation: CASSVGTAYNSPLHF.

This clonotype was counted at least ten times. V is TRBV5-1 and J is TRBJ2-5, with D perhaps TRBD1 (5 bases). Germline V gene data show CDR1 as SGHRS and CDR2 as YFSETQ. The germline V and J ends were trimmed by 0 bases and 5 bases, with 14 bases remaining between them. CDR3 length: 15 amino acids. The CDR3 region has the DNA TGCGCCAGCAGCTTGGTGTCAGGGTATGAGGAGACCCAGTACTTC. This encodes CASSLVSGYEETQYF.

This clonotype showed up just a few times. The rearrangement joins TRBV5-4 to TRBJ2-7; TRBD2 might be the D (6 bases). CDR3 length: 16 residues. Germline V gene data show CDR1 as SGHNT and CDR2 as YYREEE (reference sequence). Trimming shortened V by 5 bases and J by 0 bases, and 18 bases separated the two germline ends. CDR3: CASRRGGADYSYEQYF. CDR3 in DNA: TGTGCCAGCAGACGCGGCGGGGCGGACTACTCCTACGAGCAGTACTTC.

This clonotype was found many times. This sequence joins TRBV12-3 or TRBV12-4 and TRBJ1-1, with unresolved D. V lost 6 bases, J lost 5 bases, and 13 bases lay in between. The CDR3 has 13 residues. CDR3 DNA: TGTGCCAGCAGCTCGCCTGGTGGGACTGAAGCTTTCTTT. Translation gives CASSSPGGTEAFF.

This clonotype showed up many times. Its ends do not fully match the called genes, so a read error is possible. The J gene is TRBJ2-2, the V gene TRBV7-7; D not certain. The CDR3 has 14 residues. Germline assignment: CDR1 SSHAT and CDR2 FNYEAQ (reference sequence). The CDR3 spells CASSLSTDTGELFF. The CDR3 nucleotides are TGTGCTAGCAGCTTATCGACGGACACCGGGGAGCTGTTTTTT.

This clonotype was detected many times. The V and J genes are TRBV20-1 and TRBJ2-2, with a weak D call TRBD2 (5 bases). In germline, CDR1 is DFQATT, CDR2 SNEGSKA (reference sequence). The CDR3 totals 15 residues. V shed 1 base and J shed 4 bases, with 13 bases lying between them. In DNA, the CDR3 is TGCAGTGCTAGAGTCCCCCTAGCTAGCACCGGGGAGCTGTTTTTT. Its translation is CSARVPLASTGELFF.

The V gene is TRBV20-1, the J gene TRBJ1-2; D call uncertain. CDR3 length: 15 amino acids. V was trimmed by 0 bases and J by 3 bases, leaving 14 bases between them. Germline V gene sequence: CDR1 DFQATT, CDR2 SNEGSKA (reference sequence). The CDR3 DNA follows: TGCAGTGCTAGAGATGAATGGAGCCCTGACTATGGCTACACCTTC. Its translation: CSARDEWSPDYGYTF.

This clonotype has ten or more counts. V usage is TRBV25-1 and J usage is TRBJ2-7; 10 nucleotides agree with TRBD1. Germline lookup yields CDR1 MGHDK and CDR2 SYGVNS. The CDR3 length is 13 residues. Trimming cost V 6 bases and J 4 bases; bases outside gene matches: 3. CDR3: CASRGQGMYEQYF. The DNA for the CDR3 is TGTGCCAGCAGGGGACAGGGGATGTACGAGCAGTACTTC.

This clonotype was counted many times. The chain has TRBV9 and TRBJ2-5; a weak D match, TRBD2 (5 bases). CDR1 SGDLS and CDR2 YYNGEE come from the germline V gene. This CDR3 is 16 amino acids long. Trimming removed 2 bases at V and 5 bases at J, with 19 bases between. The CDR3 bases are TGTGCCAGCAGCGTGGGTGGGAGAGTACTCGGTGAGACCCAGTACTTC. As protein: CASSVGGRVLGETQYF.

Ten or more counts support this clonotype. The J gene is TRBJ2-7, the V gene TRBV10-3, with 13 bases aligning to TRBD2. Germline V gives CDR1 ENHRY, CDR2 SYGVKD. The trim removed 6 bases at V and 5 bases at J, leaving 7 bases unmatched. This CDR3 is 15 amino acids long. The CDR3 DNA follows: TGTGCCATCAGGGCCGGGACTAGCGGGGTCGACGAGCAGTACTTC. The encoded protein is CAIRAGTSGVDEQYF.

This rearrangement joins TRBV7-2 to TRBJ2-1, with 8 bases matching TRBD1. Germline values: CDR1 SGHTA, CDR2 FQGNSA. The CDR3 is made up of 15 amino acids. With 0 bases clipped from V and 9 bases from J, the junction kept 7 bases outside the gene matches. DNA of the CDR3: TGTGCCAGCAGCTTAGCCGAGACAGGGGTGGGTGAGCAGTTCTTC. This codes for CASSLAETGVGEQFF. Combining the CDR3 with reference TRBV7-2 and TRBJ2-1 gives the whole variable domain GAGVSQSPSNKVTEKGKDVELRCDPISGHTALYWYRQSLGQGLEFLIYFQGNSAPDKSGLPSDRFSAERTGGSVSTLTIQRTQQEDSAVYLCASSLAETGVGEQFFGPGTRLTVL.

A few counts support this clonotype. This chain connects TRBV11-2 to TRBJ1-6; tentatively, D is TRBD1 (5 bases). The CDR3 is made up of 15 amino acids. V was trimmed by 3 bases and J by 5 bases, leaving 11 bases between them. Germline CDR1 reads SGHAT; CDR2 reads FQNNGV. CDR3: CASSFGSGDNSPLHF. The DNA of the CDR3 is TGTGCCAGCAGCTTTGGCTCGGGGGATAATTCACCCCTCCACTTT.